This T cell receptor (beta chain) stems from a study of shared clonotypes between healthy human individuals. V was pared by 1 base and J by 0 bases, with 15 bases between. CDR3 size: 17 residues. CDR1 is SGHAT and CDR2 is FQNNGV in the germline V gene. Produced via immunoSEQ multiplex PCR; TCRdb's table is partial and in-frame only. The sample lists roughly 500,000 clones; about 96% were seen once. Sample: naive CD4+ T cells sorted from blood. Subset noted: CD45RA+ positively selected. The V gene is TRBV11-2, the J gene TRBJ1-2; D may be TRBD1 (5 bases). The TCR originated in a woman aged 30 to 39 in good health. CDR3 nucleotide sequence: TGTGCCAGCAGCTTAGGGAGAGGACACCAAACTAACTATGGCTACACCTTC. Translation gives CASSLGRGHQTNYGYTF.